Reported below is one TCR beta chain. Its antigen is not known. The record originates from a study of T cell repertoires in cytomegalovirus infection. At the level of the study: Indications came from public TCR beta signatures; they pointed to CMV infection and to a matching HLA type.

A single record per CDR3 protein comes from TCRdb applying MiXCR to the reads. The sample consists of about a million distinct CDR3 sequences, about 33% of them appearing once. The receptor comes from a human donor in good health (CMV status not recorded). Some clones in this sample may be carry-over from other donors' samples. Sequences were derived from cultured CD8+ T cells from PBMCs, sampled from culture after CMV antigen stimulation.

The CDR3 DNA reads TGTGCCAGCAGTTTAAGAGGGGCTGGCTACGAGCAGTACTTC. Amino acid sequence: CASSLRGAGYEQYF. The V and J genes are TRBV27 and TRBJ2-7; D tentatively fits TRBD1 or TRBD2 (5 bases each). The germline V gene encodes CDR1 MNHEY and CDR2 SMNVEV (reference sequence). The CDR3 contains 14 residues. Trimming removed 2 bases from V and 3 bases from J, with 11 bases in between.